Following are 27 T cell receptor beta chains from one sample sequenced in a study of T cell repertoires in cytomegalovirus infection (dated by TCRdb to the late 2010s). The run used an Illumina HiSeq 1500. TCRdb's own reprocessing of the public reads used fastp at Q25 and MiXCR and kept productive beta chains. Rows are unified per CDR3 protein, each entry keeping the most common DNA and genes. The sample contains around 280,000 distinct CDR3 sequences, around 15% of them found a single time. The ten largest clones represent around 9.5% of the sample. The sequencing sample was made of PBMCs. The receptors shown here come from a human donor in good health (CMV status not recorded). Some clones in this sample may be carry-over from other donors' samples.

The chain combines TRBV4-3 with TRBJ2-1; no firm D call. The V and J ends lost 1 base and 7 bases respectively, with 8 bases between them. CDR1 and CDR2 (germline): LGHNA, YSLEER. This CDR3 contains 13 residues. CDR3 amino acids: CASSQVHINEQFF. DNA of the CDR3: TGCGCCAGCAGCCAAGTTCATATAAATGAGCAGTTCTTC.

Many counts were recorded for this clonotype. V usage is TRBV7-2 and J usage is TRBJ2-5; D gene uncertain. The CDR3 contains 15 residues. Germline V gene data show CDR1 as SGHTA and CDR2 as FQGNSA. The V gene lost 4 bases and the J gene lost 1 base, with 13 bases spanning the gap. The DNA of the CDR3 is TGTGCCAGCAGCTCCGACGGAAGATCCCAAGAGACCCAGTACTTC. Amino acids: CASSSDGRSQETQYF.

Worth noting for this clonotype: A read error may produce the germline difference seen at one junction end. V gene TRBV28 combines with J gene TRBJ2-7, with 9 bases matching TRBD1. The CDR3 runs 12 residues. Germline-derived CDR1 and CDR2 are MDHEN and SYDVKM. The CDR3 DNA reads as TGTGCCAGCAGCATTTGGGACAGGGAAAAGTGGTTC. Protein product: CASSIWDREKWF.

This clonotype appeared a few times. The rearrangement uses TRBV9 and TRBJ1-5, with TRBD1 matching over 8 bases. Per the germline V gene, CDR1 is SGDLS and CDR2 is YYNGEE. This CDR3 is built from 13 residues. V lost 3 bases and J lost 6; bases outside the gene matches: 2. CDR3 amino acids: CASSATGVQPQHF. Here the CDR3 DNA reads TGTGCCAGCAGCGCGACAGGGGTTCAGCCCCAGCATTTT. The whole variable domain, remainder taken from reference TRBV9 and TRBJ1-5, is DSGVTQTPKHLITATGQRVTLRCSPRSGDLSVYWYQQSLDQGLQFLIQYYNGEERAKGNILERFSAQQFPDLHSELNLSSLELGDSALYFCASSATGVQPQHFGDGTRLSIL.

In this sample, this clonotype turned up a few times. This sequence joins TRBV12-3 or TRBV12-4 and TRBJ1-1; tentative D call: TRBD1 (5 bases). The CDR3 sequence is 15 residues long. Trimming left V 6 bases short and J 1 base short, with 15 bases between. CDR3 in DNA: TGTGCCAGCAGCGAACCGGGACGGACGAACACTGAAGCTTTCTTT. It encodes CASSEPGRTNTEAFF.

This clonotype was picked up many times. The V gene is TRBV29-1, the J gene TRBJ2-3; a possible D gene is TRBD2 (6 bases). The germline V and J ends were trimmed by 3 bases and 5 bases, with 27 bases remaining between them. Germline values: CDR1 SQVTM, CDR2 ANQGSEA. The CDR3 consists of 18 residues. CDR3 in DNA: TGCAGCGTTGAGGGGGAGTGGGGTCGGGAGTGGGTTAGAGATACGCAGTATTTT. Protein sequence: CSVEGEWGREWVRDTQYF.

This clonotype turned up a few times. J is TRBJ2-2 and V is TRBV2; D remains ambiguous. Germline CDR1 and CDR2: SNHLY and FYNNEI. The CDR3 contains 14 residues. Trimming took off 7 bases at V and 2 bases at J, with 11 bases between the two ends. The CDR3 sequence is CASNYSPNTGELFF. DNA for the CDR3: TGTGCCAGCAACTATTCGCCTAACACCGGGGAGCTGTTTTTT.

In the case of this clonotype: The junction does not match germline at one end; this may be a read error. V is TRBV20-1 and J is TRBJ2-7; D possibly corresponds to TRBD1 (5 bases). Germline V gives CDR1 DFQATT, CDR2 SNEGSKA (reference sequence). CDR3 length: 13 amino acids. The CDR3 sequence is CGATKTVNYEQYF. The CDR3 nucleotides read TGCGGTGCTACCAAGACAGTAAACTACGAGCAGTACTTC.

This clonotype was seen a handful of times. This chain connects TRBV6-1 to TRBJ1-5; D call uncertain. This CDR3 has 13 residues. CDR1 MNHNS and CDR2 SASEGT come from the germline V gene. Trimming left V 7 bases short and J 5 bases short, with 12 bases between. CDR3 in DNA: TGTGCCAGCACGCGGGGATCGGATCAGCCCCAGCATTTT. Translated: CASTRGSDQPQHF.

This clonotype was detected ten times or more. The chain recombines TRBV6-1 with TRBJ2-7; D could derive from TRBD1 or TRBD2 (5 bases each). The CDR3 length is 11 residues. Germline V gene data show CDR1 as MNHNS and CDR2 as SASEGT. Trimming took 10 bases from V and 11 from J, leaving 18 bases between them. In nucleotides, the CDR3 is TGTGCCACCATAAGAGGGACGCGAGAGTACTTC. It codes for CATIRGTREYF.

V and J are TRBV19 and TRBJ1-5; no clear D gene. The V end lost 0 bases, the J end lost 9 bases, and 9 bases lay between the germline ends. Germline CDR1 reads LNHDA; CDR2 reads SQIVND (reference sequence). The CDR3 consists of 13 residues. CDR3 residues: CASSIDQTSPQHF. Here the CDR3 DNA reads TGTGCCAGTAGTATAGATCAGACATCGCCCCAGCATTTT.

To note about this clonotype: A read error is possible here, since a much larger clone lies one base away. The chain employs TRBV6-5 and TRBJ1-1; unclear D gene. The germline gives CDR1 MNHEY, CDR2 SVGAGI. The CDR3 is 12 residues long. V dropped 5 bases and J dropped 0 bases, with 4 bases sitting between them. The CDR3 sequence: CASSRMNTEAFF. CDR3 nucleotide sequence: TGTGCCAGCAGTCGGATGAACACTGAAGCTTTCTTT.

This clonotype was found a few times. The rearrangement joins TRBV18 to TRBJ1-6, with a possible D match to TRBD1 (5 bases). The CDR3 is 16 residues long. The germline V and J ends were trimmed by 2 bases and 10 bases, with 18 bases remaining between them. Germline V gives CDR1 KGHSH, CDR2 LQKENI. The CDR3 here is CASSPIAGLASSPLHF. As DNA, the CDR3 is TGTGCCAGCTCACCAATCGCAGGGTTAGCGTCCTCACCCCTCCACTTT.

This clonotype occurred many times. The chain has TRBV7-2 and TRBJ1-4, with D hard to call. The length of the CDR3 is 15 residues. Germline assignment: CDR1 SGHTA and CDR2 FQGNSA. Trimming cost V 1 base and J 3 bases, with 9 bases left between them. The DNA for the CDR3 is TGTGCCAGCAGCTTAGTGGCAGGAGCTAATGAAAAACTGTTTTTT. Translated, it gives CASSLVAGANEKLFF.

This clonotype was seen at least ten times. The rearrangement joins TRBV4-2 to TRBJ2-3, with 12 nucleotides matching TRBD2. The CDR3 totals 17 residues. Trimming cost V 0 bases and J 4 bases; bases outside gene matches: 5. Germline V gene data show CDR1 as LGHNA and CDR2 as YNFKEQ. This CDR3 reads CASSQEGLAGGSDTQYF. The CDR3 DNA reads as TGTGCCAGCAGCCAAGAAGGGCTAGCGGGAGGGTCAGATACGCAGTATTTT.

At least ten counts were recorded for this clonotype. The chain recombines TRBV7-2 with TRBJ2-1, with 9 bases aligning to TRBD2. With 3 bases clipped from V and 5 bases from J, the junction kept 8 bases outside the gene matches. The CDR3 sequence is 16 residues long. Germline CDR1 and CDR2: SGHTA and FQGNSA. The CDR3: CASSFPVERGDNEQFF. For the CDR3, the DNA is TGTGCCAGCAGCTTCCCCGTAGAGCGGGGGGACAATGAGCAGTTCTTC.

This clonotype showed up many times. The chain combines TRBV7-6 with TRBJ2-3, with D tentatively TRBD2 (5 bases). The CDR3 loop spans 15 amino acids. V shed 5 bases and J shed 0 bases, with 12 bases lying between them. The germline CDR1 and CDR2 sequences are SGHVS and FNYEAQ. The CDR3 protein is CASSTRGASTDTQYF. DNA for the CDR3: TGTGCCAGCAGCACCCGGGGAGCCAGCACAGATACGCAGTATTTT.

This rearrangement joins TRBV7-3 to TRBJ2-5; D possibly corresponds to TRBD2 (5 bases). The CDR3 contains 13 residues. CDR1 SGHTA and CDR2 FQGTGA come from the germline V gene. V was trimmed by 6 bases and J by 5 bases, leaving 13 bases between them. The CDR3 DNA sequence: TGTGCCAGCAGTCGTAGTAGAGGGGAGACCCAGTACTTC. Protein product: CASSRSRGETQYF.

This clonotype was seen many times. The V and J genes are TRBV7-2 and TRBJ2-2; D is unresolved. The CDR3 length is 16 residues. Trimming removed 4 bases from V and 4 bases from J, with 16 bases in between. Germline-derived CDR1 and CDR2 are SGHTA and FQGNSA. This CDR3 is CASSYHLGRRTGELFF. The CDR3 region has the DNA TGTGCCAGCAGCTACCACCTAGGACGTCGCACCGGGGAGCTGTTTTTT.

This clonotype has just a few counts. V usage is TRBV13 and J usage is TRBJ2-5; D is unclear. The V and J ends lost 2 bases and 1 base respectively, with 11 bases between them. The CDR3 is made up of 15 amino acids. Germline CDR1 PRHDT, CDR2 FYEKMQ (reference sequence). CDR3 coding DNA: TGTGCCAGCAGCTTATGGGGAAGTTCCCAAGAGACCCAGTACTTC. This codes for CASSLWGSSQETQYF.

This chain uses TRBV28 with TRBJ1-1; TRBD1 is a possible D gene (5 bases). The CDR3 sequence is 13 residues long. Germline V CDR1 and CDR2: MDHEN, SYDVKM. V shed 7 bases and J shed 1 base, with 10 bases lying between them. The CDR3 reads CASTGRKNTEAFF. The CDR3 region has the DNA TGTGCCAGCACAGGGCGGAAGAACACTGAAGCTTTCTTT.

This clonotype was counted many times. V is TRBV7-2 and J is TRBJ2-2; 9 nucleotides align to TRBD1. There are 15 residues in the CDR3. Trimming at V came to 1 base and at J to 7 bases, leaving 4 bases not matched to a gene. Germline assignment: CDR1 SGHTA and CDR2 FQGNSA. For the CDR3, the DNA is TGTGCCAGCAGCTTAGTACAGGGGGCCAGCGGGGAGCTGTTTTTT. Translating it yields CASSLVQGASGELFF.

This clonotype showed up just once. CDR3 sequence: CSVDSQGNTEAFF. The DNA of the CDR3 is TGCAGCGTTGACTCACAGGGTAACACTGAAGCTTTCTTT. The rearrangement links TRBV29-1 to TRBJ1-1; TRBD1 might be the D (6 bases). The CDR3 covers 13 residues. V was trimmed by 3 bases and J by 2 bases, leaving 10 bases between them. Germline V gives CDR1 SQVTM, CDR2 ANQGSEA.

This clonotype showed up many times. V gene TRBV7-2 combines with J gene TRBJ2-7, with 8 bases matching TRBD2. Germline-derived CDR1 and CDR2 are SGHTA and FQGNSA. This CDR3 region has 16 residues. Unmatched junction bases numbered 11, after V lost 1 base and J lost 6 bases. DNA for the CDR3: TGTGCCAGCAGCTTAGTCCCTAGCGGGCCAGGCACCGAGCAGTACTTC. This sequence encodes CASSLVPSGPGTEQYF.

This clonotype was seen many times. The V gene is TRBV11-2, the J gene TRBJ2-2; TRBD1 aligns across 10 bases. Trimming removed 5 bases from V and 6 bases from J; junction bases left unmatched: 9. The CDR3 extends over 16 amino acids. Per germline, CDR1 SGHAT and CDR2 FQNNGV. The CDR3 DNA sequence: TGTGCCAGCAGCCTCGGTCGCGGGACAGGGGCCGGGGAGCTGTTTTTT. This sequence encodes CASSLGRGTGAGELFF. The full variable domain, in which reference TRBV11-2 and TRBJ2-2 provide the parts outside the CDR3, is EAGVAQSPRYKIIEKRQSVAFWCNPISGHATLYWYQQILGQGPKLLIQFQNNGVVDDSQLPKDRFSAERLKGVDSTLKIQPAKLEDSAVYLCASSLGRGTGAGELFFGEGSRLTVL.

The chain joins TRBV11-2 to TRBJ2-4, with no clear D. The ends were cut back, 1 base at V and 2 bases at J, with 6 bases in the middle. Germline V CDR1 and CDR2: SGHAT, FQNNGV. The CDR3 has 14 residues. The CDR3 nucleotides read TGTGCCAGCAGCTTAGCGGAGTCCAAAAACATTCAGTACTTC. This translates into CASSLAESKNIQYF.

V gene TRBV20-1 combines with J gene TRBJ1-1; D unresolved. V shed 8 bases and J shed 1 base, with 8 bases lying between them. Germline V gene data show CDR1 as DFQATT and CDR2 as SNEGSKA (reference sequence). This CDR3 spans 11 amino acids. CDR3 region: CSTTKNTEAFF. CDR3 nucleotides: TGCAGTACGACAAAGAACACTGAAGCTTTCTTT.